This T cell receptor (beta chain) was sequenced for a study of graft-versus-host responses after intestinal transplantation. The wider study: As for transplant type, recipients had multivisceral, liver-intestinal, or isolated intestinal grafts.

On this clone itself: What it recognizes is unknown.

Trimming removed 7 bases at V and 4 bases at J, with 20 bases between. Germline CDR1 MNHEY, CDR2 SVGAGI. The CDR3 length is 15 residues. Study-level results: Subjects displaying graft-donor T cell macrochimerism possessed elevated graft-versus-host to host-versus-graft clonal ratios inside allografts. Early after transplant, HvG declines were associated with peak levels of circulating GvH clones.

The table came from immunoSEQ multiplex PCR; TCRdb's copy has only in-frame clones and leaves some out. This table holds tens of thousands of clones, 80% to 95% found once. This receptor was taken from a human donor who received an intestinal transplant. Sequenced here: unstimulated CD4+ T cells sorted from spleen or lymph node cells, sampled before intestinal transplant. The chain is built from TRBV6-5 and TRBJ2-7; D may match TRBD1 or TRBD2 (6 bases each). The CDR3 region has the DNA TGTGCCAGCAACCCCAACGGGGGCCCCAATTACGAGCAGTACTTC. As protein: CASNPNGGPNYEQYF.